This note documents a single T cell receptor beta chain sequence. Germline V lookup: CDR1 SGDLS, CDR2 YYNGEE. V lost 4 bases, J lost 10 bases, and 12 bases stayed unmatched. There are 15 residues in the CDR3. This specimen belongs to a study of blood T cell repertoires in COVID-19. Sequenced by immunoSEQ multiplex PCR; TCRdb stores in-frame clones only, minus some. The data contain fewer than 500,000 clones, around 87% of them seen just once; the ten biggest clones take up 1% to 1.5%. The specimen was PBMCs or T cells enriched from blood (not recorded which). The rearrangement links TRBV9 to TRBJ2-1; TRBD2 matches at 9 bases. The source is a man aged 25 to 45 who had recovered from COVID-19. CDR3 coding DNA: TGTGCCAGCAGCTCCATTGGTAGCGGGGGCTCGGAGCAGTTCTTC. Translation gives CASSSIGSGGSEQFF.